This TCR beta chain comes out of a study of T cell clonality in common variable immunodeficiency. Points from the study as a whole: TCRbeta clonality was increased in CVID versus healthy controls. Fewer TCRbeta clones were shared among CVID subjects than controls.

There are 15 residues in the CDR3. Germline V gives CDR1 MNHNS, CDR2 SASEGT. V shed 1 base and J shed 5 bases, with 14 bases lying between them. Assay: immunoSEQ multiplex PCR; the TCRdb copy retains only in-frame clones and omits some. This sample has around 55,000 clones and no singletons, with 1.8% in the ten largest. In the case of this clone: The antigen remains undetermined. The read gets to within 3 residues of the CDR3 end, and the germline J gene fills in the rest.

Blood samples were heparinized, roughly 4.5 to 8.5 ml per donor. This TCR was recovered from a person aged 18 to 75 in good health. The chain is built from TRBV6-1 and TRBJ2-5, with no clear D. The sample taken for sequencing was peripheral blood mononuclear cells. The CDR3 here is CASSEESGSGETQYF. CDR3 DNA, as far as it was read: TGTGCCAGCAGTGAAGAGTCGGGTTCTGGGGAGACC.